This T cell receptor beta chain was sequenced in a study of early stage breast cancer tumors. This table comes from immunoSEQ multiplex PCR, and its TCRdb copy is limited to in-frame clones, with some not included. Of roughly 30,000 clones in the sample, about 60% were seen once. Per the germline V gene, CDR1 is LGHNT and CDR2 is FRNRAP. The V and J ends lost 6 bases and 6 bases respectively, with 24 bases between them. CDR3 length: 16 amino acids. Sequencing input: breast tumor tissue. This receptor was obtained from a person aged 45 to 59 with breast cancer. The chain carries TRBV12-5 and TRBJ2-7, with D possibly being TRBD1 (6 bases). As DNA, the CDR3 is TGTGCTAGTGGATGGGTGACAGGCCTTTCTTCGTCCGAGCAGTACTTC. Translation gives CASGWVTGLSSSEQYF.